This T cell receptor (beta chain) originates from a study of identical twins. The J segment lost 3 bases and the V segment lost 6 bases, leaving 4 bases of the junction unmatched. This CDR3 contains 15 residues. Germline assignment: CDR1 MNHEY and CDR2 SVGEGT. TCRdb reprocessed the 5' RACE reads via MiXCR and lists one record per CDR3 protein. The data hold 470,000 or so distinct CDR3 sequences, with 24% observed a single time. This clonotype has just one count. The sample also formed part of further work on T cells expressing NK-cell markers. That publication notes: All TCR beta repertoires analysed originated from sorted CD3+CD56+NKG2C+, CD3+CD56+NKG2C- and CD3+CD56-NKG2C+ T cells.

This rearrangement joins TRBV6-2 or TRBV6-3 to TRBJ2-7; 14 bases align to TRBD2. This TCR derives from a woman aged 18-29 years in good health. The sequenced material came from CD4+ T cells sorted from blood. CDR3 coding DNA: TGTGCCAGCAGGGGGACTAGCGGGAGATACTACGAGCAGTACTTC. Translated: CASRGTSGRYYEQYF.